The following is a T cell receptor beta chain sequence with its context. These data originate in a study of blood T cell repertoires in COVID-19. Across the whole study: The recovered donors of Cohort 3 showed two negative PCRs, clearance, or symptom resolution. Sample material is recorded as cDNA or gDNA derived from T cells, B-cell-depleted T cells, or PBMCs.

V was clipped by 0 bases and J by 0 bases, with 7 bases between them. The CDR3 extends over 14 amino acids. Germline assignment: CDR1 SGHKS and CDR2 YYEKEE (reference sequence). In the original analysis: Cell counts per sample came from amplifying reference gene primers. Sequencing used immunoSEQ multiplex PCR; TCRdb keeps in-frame clones, though not all of them. That table is the source of V, J and clone size, and D and trimming were worked out from the DNA. In the table there are 300,000 to 450,000 clones, over 75% of which are singletons. This clonotype was obtained from a man in his forties or fifties in a cohort exposed to, infected with or recovered from COVID-19 (not recorded which). The rearrangement uses TRBV5-5 and TRBJ2-7; maybe TRBD2 (5 bases). Material for sequencing was PBMCs or T cells enriched from blood (not recorded which). This CDR3 reads CASSLVGSSYEQYF. The CDR3 DNA reads as TGTGCCAGCAGCTTGGTTGGGAGCTCCTACGAGCAGTACTTC.